These T cell receptor beta chains were read from a single sample in a study of technical replicates of blood from a handful of donors. Produced via immunoSEQ multiplex PCR; TCRdb's table is partial and in-frame only. The table has about 12,000 clones, just under 95% seen once; the top ten hold 6.5% to 7.5%. Material for sequencing was PBMCs. The receptors come from a human donor in good health. The conserved cysteine and the conserved F or W are not part of the CDR3 here.

v_call: TRBV29-1; j_call: TRBJ2-3; cdr3_aa: SVDRTSLRTDTQY
v_call: TRBV5-1; j_call: TRBJ2-6; cdr3_aa: ASSILRAGANVLT
v_call: TRBV19; j_call: TRBJ1-6; cdr3_aa: ASKDRGYSPLH
v_call: TRBV6-1; j_call: TRBJ2-1; cdr3_aa: ASSEDSSQWWSYNEQF
v_call: TRBV6-1; j_call: TRBJ1-2; cdr3_aa: ASSEAGGGDYGYT
v_call: TRBV4-2; j_call: TRBJ2-3; cdr3_aa: ASSPWTSGRTDTQY
v_call: TRBV5-1; j_call: TRBJ2-3; cdr3_aa: ASSSKTALSTDTQY
v_call: TRBV6-5; j_call: TRBJ2-2; cdr3_aa: ASRPGGNTGELF
v_call: TRBV28; j_call: TRBJ1-1; cdr3_aa: ASSLKSQGGTEAF
v_call: TRBV13; j_call: TRBJ1-1; cdr3_aa: ASSPRPGDTEAF
v_call: TRBV14; j_call: TRBJ1-2; cdr3_aa: ASIGYGYT
v_call: TRBV7-3; j_call: TRBJ2-2; cdr3_aa: ASSPRAGGRTGELF
v_call: TRBV18; j_call: TRBJ2-2; cdr3_aa: ASSPGLAGDKGGGELF
v_call: TRBV5-1; j_call: TRBJ2-2; cdr3_aa: ASSGGLAGGPNTGELF
v_call: TRBV7-2; j_call: TRBJ2-7; cdr3_aa: ASSQGGYEQY
v_call: TRBV5-4; j_call: TRBJ1-4; cdr3_aa: ASKNSATNEKLF
v_call: TRBV28; j_call: TRBJ1-2; cdr3_aa: AHNTGSRGYT
v_call: TRBV7-9; j_call: TRBJ1-2; cdr3_aa: ASSTGGVGYT
v_call: TRBV28; j_call: TRBJ2-2; cdr3_aa: ASTPFSSGGPNTGELF
v_call: TRBV19; j_call: TRBJ2-7; cdr3_aa: ASTRSIDRGRPYEQY
v_call: TRBV6-5; j_call: TRBJ1-1; cdr3_aa: ASSSERRAF
v_call: TRBV25-1; j_call: TRBJ2-1; cdr3_aa: ASTLKVGGHEQF
v_call: TRBV5-4; j_call: TRBJ2-2; cdr3_aa: ASSFGRVYTGELF